The 27 T cell receptor beta chains in this list originate from one sample, sequenced in a study of blood T cell repertoires in COVID-19. Libraries were prepared by immunoSEQ multiplex PCR; TCRdb keeps only in-frame clonotypes and omits some of them. The data contain about 280,000 clones, roughly 80% of them singletons. The material sequenced was PBMCs or T cells enriched from blood (not recorded which). These receptors were taken from a man aged 40-49 years who had been exposed to COVID-19.

There are a few counts of this clone. The genes are TRBV27 and TRBJ1-2; D is possibly TRBD1 (6 bases). The CDR3 loop spans 16 amino acids. Germline V CDR1 and CDR2: MNHEY, SMNVEV (reference sequence). With 6 bases removed from V and 2 bases from J, the gap between germline ends came to 19 bases. The CDR3 DNA sequence: TGTGCCAGCAGGGGCGCTGGACAGTTTTACAACTATGGCTACACCTTC. Residues: CASRGAGQFYNYGYTF.

This chain uses TRBV18 with TRBJ1-2; 10 bases line up with TRBD1. Germline lookup yields CDR1 KGHSH and CDR2 LQKENI. The J segment lost 4 bases and the V segment lost 6 bases, leaving 11 bases of the junction unmatched. The CDR3 runs to 16 residues. CDR3 protein: CASSRDRGSSTYGYTF. DNA for the CDR3: TGTGCCAGCTCTAGGGACAGGGGCTCATCGACCTATGGCTACACCTTC.

This chain connects TRBV7-3 to TRBJ2-7, with D maybe TRBD2 (6 bases). V was clipped by 6 bases and J by 2 bases, with 17 bases between them. The germline V gene has CDR1 SGHTA and CDR2 FQGTGA. The CDR3 runs to 15 residues. This CDR3 reads CASSLLGGSAYEQYF. The CDR3 nucleotides are TGTGCCAGCAGTTTGCTTGGAGGGTCAGCCTACGAGCAGTACTTC.

The chain uses TRBV19 and TRBJ2-3, with D tentatively TRBD2 (6 bases). V was clipped by 3 bases and J by 2 bases, with 15 bases between them. The CDR3 loop spans 16 amino acids. Germline CDR1 reads LNHDA; CDR2 reads SQIVND (reference sequence). The CDR3 reads CASSISLAGTTDTQYF. CDR3 nucleotides: TGTGCCAGTAGTATCTCCCTCGCGGGGACCACAGATACGCAGTATTTT. The full variable domain, rest sourced from reference TRBV19 and TRBJ2-3, is DGGITQSPKYLFRKEGQNVTLSCEQNLNHDAMYWYRQDPGQGLRLIYYSQIVNDFQKGDIAEGYSVSREKKESFPLTVTSAQKNPTAFYLCASSISLAGTTDTQYFGPGTRLTVL.

The rearrangement uses TRBV7-6 and TRBJ2-1; TRBD2 is a possible D gene (5 bases). CDR1 SGHVS and CDR2 FNYEAQ come from the germline V gene. CDR3 length: 13 residues. Between the trimmed V and J ends, which lost 2 bases and 10 bases, there was a span of 12 bases. The CDR3 DNA sequence: TGTGCCAGCAGCTTACTTCTAGCATACGAGCAGTTCTTC. Encoded protein: CASSLLLAYEQFF.

The chain has TRBV28 and TRBJ2-7; the match to TRBD2 covers 7 bases. The CDR3 runs to 14 residues. Trimming cost V 7 bases and J 7 bases; bases outside gene matches: 13. Looked up from germline, CDR1 is MDHEN and CDR2 is SYDVKM. CDR3 sequence (DNA): TGTGCCAGCACCCAGGGCGGGGGTGGGTTTGAGCAGTACTTC. Translating gives CASTQGGGGFEQYF.

This clone was counted between two and nine times. The chain combines TRBV12-3 or TRBV12-4 with TRBJ2-7; D possibly corresponds to TRBD2 (5 bases). Trimming pared 5 bases from V and 2 bases from J, leaving 10 bases between. CDR3 size: 13 residues. The CDR3 loop is CASSRLAPYEQYF. Written as DNA, the CDR3 is TGTGCCAGCAGTCGTCTAGCACCCTACGAGCAGTACTTC.

On this clone itself: The same CDR3 arises from other DNA sequences in this sample as well. The J gene is TRBJ2-5, the V gene TRBV7-9, with D hard to call. CDR3 length: 14 residues. Per the germline V gene, CDR1 is SEHNR and CDR2 is FQNEAQ (reference sequence). Trimming removed 1 base at V and 0 bases at J, with 6 bases between. The CDR3, as DNA: TGTGCCAGCAGCTTAGATATTTACCAAGAGACCCAGTACTTC. Translation: CASSLDIYQETQYF.

J is TRBJ2-4 and V is TRBV4-1, with 11 bases that match TRBD2. Per the germline V gene, CDR1 is MGHRA and CDR2 is YSYEKL. The junction had 2 bases not matched to a gene; V was cut back by 1 base and J by 0 bases. The CDR3 loop spans 17 amino acids. The CDR3 DNA reads TGCGCCAGCAGCCAAGGACTAGCGGGATTAGCCAAAAACATTCAGTACTTC. This translates into CASSQGLAGLAKNIQYF.

The chain uses TRBV18 and TRBJ2-3; TRBD1 aligns across 7 bases. This CDR3 comprises 15 residues. With 3 bases clipped from V and 0 bases from J, the junction kept 3 bases outside the gene matches. CDR1 is KGHSH, CDR2 LQKENI, per germline. The CDR3 region has the DNA TGTGCCAGCTCACCTAGACAGGGTAGCACAGATACGCAGTATTTT. It translates to CASSPRQGSTDTQYF.

V and J are TRBV3-1 (or the pseudogene TRBV3-2) and TRBJ2-1; TRBD2 matches 14 bases. The CDR3 spans 15 residues. Germline V CDR1 and CDR2: LGHDT, YNNKEL (reference sequence). The junction had 1 base not matched to a gene; V was cut back by 3 bases and J by 6 bases. The CDR3 DNA is TGTGCCAGCAGCCAGACTAGCGGGAGGGGCAATGAGCAGTTCTTC. Amino acid sequence: CASSQTSGRGNEQFF.

The rearrangement uses TRBV7-9 and TRBJ2-7; 8 bases are shared with TRBD1. CDR1 and CDR2 from the germline V gene are SEHNR and FQNEAQ (reference sequence). V lost 5 bases and J lost 3; bases outside the gene matches: 6. This CDR3 comprises 14 residues. The CDR3 protein is CASSPGTGDYEQYF. The CDR3 nucleotides are TGTGCCAGCAGCCCGGGGACAGGCGACTACGAGCAGTACTTC.

In this sample, this clone turned up once. This chain uses TRBV7-6 with TRBJ2-2, with D uncertain. With 1 base removed from V and 2 bases from J, the gap between germline ends came to 8 bases. The germline V gene encodes CDR1 SGHVS and CDR2 FNYEAQ. The CDR3 sequence is 15 residues long. CDR3 amino acids: CASSLEYRNTGELFF. CDR3 sequence (DNA): TGTGCCAGCAGCTTAGAGTACAGAAACACCGGGGAGCTGTTTTTT.

This clone was picked up many times. The chain combines TRBV4-1 with TRBJ2-7, with D hard to call. The germline gives CDR1 MGHRA, CDR2 YSYEKL. Deletions cut 0 bases from V and 2 bases from J, with 5 bases between. CDR3 length: 13 amino acids. This CDR3 is CASSQEPTYEQYF. The CDR3 DNA sequence: TGCGCCAGCAGCCAAGAGCCTACCTACGAGCAGTACTTC.

CDR3 nucleotides: TGTGCCAGCAGGACCGGGACTAGCGGCCCCTACGAGCAGTACTTC. Amino acid sequence: CASRTGTSGPYEQYF. The chain couples TRBV28 to TRBJ2-7, with 11 bases identical to TRBD2. Per germline, CDR1 MDHEN and CDR2 SYDVKM. With 6 bases clipped from V and 2 bases from J, the junction kept 6 bases outside the gene matches. The CDR3 spans 15 residues.

This rearrangement joins TRBV11-3 to TRBJ2-1; D is undetermined. Trimming took off 3 bases at V and 6 bases at J, with 15 bases between the two ends. In germline, CDR1 is SGHNT, CDR2 YENEEA. The CDR3 is made up of 15 amino acids. The CDR3 sequence: CASSFDWSPGNEQFF. The CDR3 coding sequence is TGTGCCAGCAGCTTCGACTGGTCCCCGGGCAATGAGCAGTTCTTC.

This chain uses TRBV7-3 with TRBJ1-2; a weak D match, TRBD1 (5 bases). CDR1 and CDR2 (germline): SGHTA, FQGTGA. This CDR3 is 15 amino acids long. The V end was cut by 0 bases, the J end by 6 bases, with 14 bases between. In DNA, the CDR3 is TGTGCCAGCAGCTTAACGGGGGAGGGCTCCCATGGCTACACCTTC. Protein sequence: CASSLTGEGSHGYTF.

This clone came up a few times. This rearrangement joins TRBV25-1 to TRBJ1-1; 11 bases map to TRBD1. CDR3 length equals 13 residues. Germline-derived CDR1 and CDR2 are MGHDK and SYGVNS. V lost 6 bases, J lost 5 bases, and 2 bases stayed unmatched. The CDR3: CASRGTGGTEAFF. CDR3 sequence (DNA): TGTGCCAGCAGGGGGACAGGGGGGACTGAAGCTTTCTTT.

This chain joins TRBV27 and TRBJ2-6; D gene uncertain. The V and J ends lost 7 bases and 2 bases respectively, with 9 bases between them. The CDR3 is 14 amino acids. From germline, CDR1 is MNHEY and CDR2 SMNVEV (reference sequence). The DNA for the CDR3 is TGTGCCAGCAAGCAGGTGACTGGGGCCAACGTCCTGACTTTC. It translates to CASKQVTGANVLTF.

This clone was detected a few times. V usage is TRBV6-5 and J usage is TRBJ2-7; 11 nucleotides align to TRBD1. This CDR3 spans 15 amino acids. The V and J ends lost 4 bases and 7 bases, in that order; junction bases with no gene match: 9. Germline CDR1 reads MNHEY; CDR2 reads SVGAGI. The CDR3 loop is CASSFAGTGGREQYF. CDR3 sequence (DNA): TGTGCCAGCAGTTTCGCCGGGACAGGGGGTCGGGAGCAGTACTTC.

The chain joins TRBV9 to TRBJ2-1, with D tentatively TRBD2 (6 bases). Germline V gene sequence: CDR1 SGDLS, CDR2 YYNGEE. The CDR3 has 16 amino acids. Trimming left V 0 bases short and J 5 bases short, with 15 bases between. The CDR3 DNA reads as TGTGCCAGCAGCGTAGCTTCCCTAGCGCGAAACAATGAGCAGTTCTTC. Translation gives CASSVASLARNNEQFF.

The chain carries TRBV3-1 (or the pseudogene TRBV3-2) and TRBJ1-6; tentatively, D is TRBD1 (5 bases). The CDR3 has 15 amino acids. Trimming left V 3 bases short and J 14 bases short, with 20 bases between. Germline loops: CDR1 LGHDT, CDR2 YNNKEL (reference sequence). The CDR3 sequence: CASSHYGVKGPALHF. CDR3 DNA: TGTGCCAGCAGCCATTACGGTGTCAAGGGGCCAGCCCTCCACTTT.

In DNA form, the CDR3 reads TGTGCCAGTAGTCTGGACAGGGGATATGGCTACACCTTC. It encodes CASSLDRGYGYTF. The J gene is TRBJ1-2, the V gene TRBV19, with 9 bases identical to TRBD1. Germline V CDR1 and CDR2: LNHDA, SQIVND (reference sequence). V lost 5 bases, J lost 5 bases, and 3 bases stayed unmatched. This CDR3 is built from 13 residues.

V is TRBV5-6 and J is TRBJ1-1; tentative D call: TRBD1 (5 bases). CDR1 and CDR2 from the germline V gene are SGHDT and YYEEEE. The CDR3 loop spans 13 amino acids. V lost 5 bases and J lost 2, with 10 bases in between. DNA of the CDR3: TGTGCCAGCAGGACAGCGCCAAACACTGAAGCTTTCTTT. Translating gives CASRTAPNTEAFF.

The table lists this clone with many counts. The V call is TRBV7-9, the J call TRBJ2-2; the D is unclear. The CDR3 is 13 amino acids. V lost 5 bases and J 1 base, leaving 5 bases between the germline ends. Per germline, CDR1 SEHNR and CDR2 FQNEAQ (reference sequence). CDR3 DNA: TGTGCCAGCAGCCCACTGAACACCGGGGAGCTGTTTTTT. This gives the protein CASSPLNTGELFF.

For the CDR3, the DNA is TGTGCCATCAGTGAGTCGATTCTGAAGGGGAATGAAAAACTGTTTTTT. This encodes CAISESILKGNEKLFF. The chain recombines TRBV10-3 with TRBJ1-4; D might be TRBD1 (5 bases). Germline V CDR1 and CDR2: ENHRY, SYGVKD. Between the trimmed V and J ends, which lost 0 bases and 5 bases, there was a span of 13 bases. The CDR3 totals 16 residues.

The V call is TRBV10-3, the J call TRBJ2-5; D might be TRBD1 (6 bases). Germline CDR1 ENHRY, CDR2 SYGVKD. The V gene lost 10 bases and the J gene lost 1 base, with 28 bases spanning the gap. The length of the CDR3 is 18 residues. The CDR3 reads CATGAWLGMWPPQETQYF. The CDR3 nucleotides read TGTGCCACAGGGGCGTGGCTCGGGATGTGGCCACCCCAAGAGACCCAGTACTTC.